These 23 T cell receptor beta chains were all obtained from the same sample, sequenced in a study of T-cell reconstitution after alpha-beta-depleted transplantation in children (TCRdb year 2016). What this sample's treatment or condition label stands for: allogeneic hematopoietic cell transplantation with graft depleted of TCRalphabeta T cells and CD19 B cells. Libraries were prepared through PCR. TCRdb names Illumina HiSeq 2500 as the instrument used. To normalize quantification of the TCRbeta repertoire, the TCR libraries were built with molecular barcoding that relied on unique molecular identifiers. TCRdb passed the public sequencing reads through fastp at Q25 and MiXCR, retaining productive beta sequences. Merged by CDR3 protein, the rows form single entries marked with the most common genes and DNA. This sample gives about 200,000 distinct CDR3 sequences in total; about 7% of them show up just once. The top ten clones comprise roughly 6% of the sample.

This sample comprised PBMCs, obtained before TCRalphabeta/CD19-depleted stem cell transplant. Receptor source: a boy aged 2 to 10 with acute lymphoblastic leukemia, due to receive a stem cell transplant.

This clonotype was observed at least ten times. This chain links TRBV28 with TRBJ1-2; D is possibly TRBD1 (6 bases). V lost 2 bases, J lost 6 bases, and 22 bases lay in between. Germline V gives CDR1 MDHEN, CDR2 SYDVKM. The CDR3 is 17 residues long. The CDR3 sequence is CASSLHLPLTGANGYTF. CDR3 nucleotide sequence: TGTGCCAGCAGTTTACATCTCCCCCTGACAGGAGCCAATGGCTACACCTTC.

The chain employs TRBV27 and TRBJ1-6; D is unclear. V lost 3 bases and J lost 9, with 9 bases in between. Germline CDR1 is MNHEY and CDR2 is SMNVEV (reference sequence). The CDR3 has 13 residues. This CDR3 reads CASSFSLVSPLHF. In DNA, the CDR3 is TGTGCCAGCAGTTTCTCCCTCGTTTCACCCCTCCACTTT.

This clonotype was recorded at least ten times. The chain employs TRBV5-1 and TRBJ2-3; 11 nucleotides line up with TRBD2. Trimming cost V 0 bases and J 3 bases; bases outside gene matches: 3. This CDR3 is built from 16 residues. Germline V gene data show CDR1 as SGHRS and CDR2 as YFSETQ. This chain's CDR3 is CASSLATSGRTDTQYF. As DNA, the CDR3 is TGCGCCAGCAGCTTGGCTACTAGCGGGAGAACAGATACGCAGTATTTT.

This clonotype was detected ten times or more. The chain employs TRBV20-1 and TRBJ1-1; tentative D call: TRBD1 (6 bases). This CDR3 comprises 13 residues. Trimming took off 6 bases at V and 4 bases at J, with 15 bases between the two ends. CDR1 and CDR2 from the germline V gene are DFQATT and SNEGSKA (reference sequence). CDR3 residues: CSAYYKGGTEAFF. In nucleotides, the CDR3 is TGCAGTGCCTATTATAAGGGGGGCACTGAAGCTTTCTTT.

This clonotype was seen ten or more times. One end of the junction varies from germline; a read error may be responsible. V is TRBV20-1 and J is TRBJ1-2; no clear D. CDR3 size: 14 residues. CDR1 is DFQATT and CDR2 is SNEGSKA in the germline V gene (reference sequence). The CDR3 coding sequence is TGCAGTGCCAGAGGAGGAAGGAACTACTATGGCTACACCTTC. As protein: CSARGGRNYYGYTF.

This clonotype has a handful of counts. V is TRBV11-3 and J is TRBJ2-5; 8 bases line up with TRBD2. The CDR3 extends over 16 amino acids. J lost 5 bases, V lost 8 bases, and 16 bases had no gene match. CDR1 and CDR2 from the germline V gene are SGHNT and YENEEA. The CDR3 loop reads CASGPTSGSLQETQYF. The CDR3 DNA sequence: TGTGCCAGCGGACCCACTAGCGGAAGCCTACAGGAGACCCAGTACTTC.

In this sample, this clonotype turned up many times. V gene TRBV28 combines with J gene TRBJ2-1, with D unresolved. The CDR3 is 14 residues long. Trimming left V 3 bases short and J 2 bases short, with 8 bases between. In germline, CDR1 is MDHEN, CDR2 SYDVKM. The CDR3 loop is CASSFGETYNEQFF. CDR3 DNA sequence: TGTGCCAGCAGTTTTGGAGAGACCTACAATGAGCAGTTCTTC.

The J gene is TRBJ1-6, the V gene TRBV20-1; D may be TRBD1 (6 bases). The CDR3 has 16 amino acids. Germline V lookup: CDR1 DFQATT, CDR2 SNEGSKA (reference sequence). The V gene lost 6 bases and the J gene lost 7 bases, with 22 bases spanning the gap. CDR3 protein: CSAPPWTAPVNSPLHF. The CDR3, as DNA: TGCAGTGCCCCACCCTGGACAGCCCCAGTAAATTCACCCCTCCACTTT.

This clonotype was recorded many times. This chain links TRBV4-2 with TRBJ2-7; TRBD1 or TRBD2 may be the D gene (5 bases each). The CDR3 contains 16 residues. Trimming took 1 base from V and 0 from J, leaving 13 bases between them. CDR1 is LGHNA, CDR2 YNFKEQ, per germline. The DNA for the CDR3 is TGTGCCAGCAGCCAAGGGGGTGGGGACCTCTCCTACGAGCAGTACTTC. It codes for CASSQGGGDLSYEQYF.

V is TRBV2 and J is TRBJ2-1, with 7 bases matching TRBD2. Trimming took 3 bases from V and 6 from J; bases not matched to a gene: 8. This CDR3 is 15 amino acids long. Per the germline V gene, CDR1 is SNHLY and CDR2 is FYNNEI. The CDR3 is CASSDWAGESNEQFF. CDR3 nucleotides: TGTGCCAGCAGTGACTGGGCGGGGGAGTCCAATGAGCAGTTCTTC.

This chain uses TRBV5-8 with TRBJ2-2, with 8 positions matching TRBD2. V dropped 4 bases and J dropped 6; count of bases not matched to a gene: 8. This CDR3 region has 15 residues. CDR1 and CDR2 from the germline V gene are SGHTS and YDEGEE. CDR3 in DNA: TGTGCCAGCAGCGCCGGGACTAGAAACGCCGGGGAGCTGTTTTTT. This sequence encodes CASSAGTRNAGELFF. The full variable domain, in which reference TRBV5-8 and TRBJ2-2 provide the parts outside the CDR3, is EAGVTQSPTHLIKTRGQQATLRCSPISGHTSVYWYQQALGLGLQFLLWYDEGEERNRGNFPPRFSGRQFPNYSSELNVNALELEDSALYLCASSAGTRNAGELFFGEGSRLTVL.

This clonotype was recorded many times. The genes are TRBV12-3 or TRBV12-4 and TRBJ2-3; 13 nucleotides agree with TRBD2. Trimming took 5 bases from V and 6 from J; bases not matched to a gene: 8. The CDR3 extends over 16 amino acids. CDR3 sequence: CASSQGLAGHSDTQYF. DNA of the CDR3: TGTGCCAGCAGTCAGGGACTAGCGGGGCATTCGGATACGCAGTATTTT.

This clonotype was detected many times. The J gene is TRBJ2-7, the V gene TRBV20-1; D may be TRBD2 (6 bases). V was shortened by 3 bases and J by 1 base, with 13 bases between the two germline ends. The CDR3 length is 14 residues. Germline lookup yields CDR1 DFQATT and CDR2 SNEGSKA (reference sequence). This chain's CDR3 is CSASWGDSSYEQYF. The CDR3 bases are TGCAGTGCTAGCTGGGGGGATAGTTCCTACGAGCAGTACTTC.

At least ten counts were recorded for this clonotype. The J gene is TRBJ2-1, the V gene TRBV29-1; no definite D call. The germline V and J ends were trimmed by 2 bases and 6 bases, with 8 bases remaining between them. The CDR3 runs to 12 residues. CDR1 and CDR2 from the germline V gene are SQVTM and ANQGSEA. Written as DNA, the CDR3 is TGCAGCGTTGAATGGCTGTCCAATGAGCAGTTCTTC. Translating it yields CSVEWLSNEQFF.

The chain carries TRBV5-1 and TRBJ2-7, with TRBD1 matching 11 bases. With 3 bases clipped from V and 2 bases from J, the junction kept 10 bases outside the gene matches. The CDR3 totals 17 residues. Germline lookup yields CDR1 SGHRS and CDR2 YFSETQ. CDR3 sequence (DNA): TGCGCCAGCAGCTGGGGGACAGGGGGTGAACCTCCCTACGAGCAGTACTTC. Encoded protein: CASSWGTGGEPPYEQYF.

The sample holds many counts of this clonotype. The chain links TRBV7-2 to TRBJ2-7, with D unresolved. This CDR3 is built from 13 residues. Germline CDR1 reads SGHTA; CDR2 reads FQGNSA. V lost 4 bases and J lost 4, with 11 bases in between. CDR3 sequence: CASSSTDHYEQYF. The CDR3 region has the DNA TGTGCCAGCAGCTCAACGGACCATTACGAGCAGTACTTC.

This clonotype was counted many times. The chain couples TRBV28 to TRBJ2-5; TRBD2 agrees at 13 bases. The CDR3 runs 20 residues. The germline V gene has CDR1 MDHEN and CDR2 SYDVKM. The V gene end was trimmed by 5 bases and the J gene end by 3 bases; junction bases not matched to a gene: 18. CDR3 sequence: CASSPMGGLAGTKQEETQYF. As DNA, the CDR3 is TGTGCCAGCAGTCCAATGGGGGGACTAGCGGGAACAAAACAGGAAGAGACCCAGTACTTC.

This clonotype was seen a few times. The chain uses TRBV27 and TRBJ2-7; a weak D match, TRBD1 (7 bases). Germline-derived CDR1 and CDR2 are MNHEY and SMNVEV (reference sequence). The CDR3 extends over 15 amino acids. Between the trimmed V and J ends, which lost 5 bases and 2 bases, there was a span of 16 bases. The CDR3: CASSREEGAAYEQYF. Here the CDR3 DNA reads TGTGCCAGCAGTCGAGAGGAGGGGGCTGCCTACGAGCAGTACTTC.

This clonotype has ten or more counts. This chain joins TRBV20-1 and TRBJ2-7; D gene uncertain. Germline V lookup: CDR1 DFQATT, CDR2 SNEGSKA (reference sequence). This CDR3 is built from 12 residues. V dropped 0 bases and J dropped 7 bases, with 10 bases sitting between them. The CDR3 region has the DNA TGCAGTGCTAGAGATCTGGTGGTGGAGCAGTACTTC. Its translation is CSARDLVVEQYF.

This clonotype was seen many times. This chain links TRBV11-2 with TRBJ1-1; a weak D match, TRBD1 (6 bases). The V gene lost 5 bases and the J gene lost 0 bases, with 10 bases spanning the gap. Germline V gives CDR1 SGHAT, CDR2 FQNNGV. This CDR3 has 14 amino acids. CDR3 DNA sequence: TGTGCCAGCAGCCCACAGGGATTGAACACTGAAGCTTTCTTT. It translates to CASSPQGLNTEAFF.

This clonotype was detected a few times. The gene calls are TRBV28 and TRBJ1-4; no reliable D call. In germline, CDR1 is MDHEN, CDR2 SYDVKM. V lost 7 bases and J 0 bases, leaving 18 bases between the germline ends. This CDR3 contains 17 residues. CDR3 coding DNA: TGTGCCAGCACCACCACCCGAGTTCTTGCAACTAATGAAAAACTGTTTTTT. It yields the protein CASTTTRVLATNEKLFF.

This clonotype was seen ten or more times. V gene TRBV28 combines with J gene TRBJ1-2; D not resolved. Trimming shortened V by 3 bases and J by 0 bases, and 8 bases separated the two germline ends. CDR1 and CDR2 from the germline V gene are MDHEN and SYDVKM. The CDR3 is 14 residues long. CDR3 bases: TGTGCCAGCAGTTTGCCCGGTCCTAACTATGGCTACACCTTC. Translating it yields CASSLPGPNYGYTF.

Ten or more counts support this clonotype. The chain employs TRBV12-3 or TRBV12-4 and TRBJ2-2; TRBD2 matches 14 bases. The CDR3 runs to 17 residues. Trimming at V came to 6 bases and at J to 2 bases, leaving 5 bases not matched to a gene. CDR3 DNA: TGTGCCAGCAGCTGGACTAGCGGGGGGCCTAACACCGGGGAGCTGTTTTTT. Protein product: CASSWTSGGPNTGELFF.